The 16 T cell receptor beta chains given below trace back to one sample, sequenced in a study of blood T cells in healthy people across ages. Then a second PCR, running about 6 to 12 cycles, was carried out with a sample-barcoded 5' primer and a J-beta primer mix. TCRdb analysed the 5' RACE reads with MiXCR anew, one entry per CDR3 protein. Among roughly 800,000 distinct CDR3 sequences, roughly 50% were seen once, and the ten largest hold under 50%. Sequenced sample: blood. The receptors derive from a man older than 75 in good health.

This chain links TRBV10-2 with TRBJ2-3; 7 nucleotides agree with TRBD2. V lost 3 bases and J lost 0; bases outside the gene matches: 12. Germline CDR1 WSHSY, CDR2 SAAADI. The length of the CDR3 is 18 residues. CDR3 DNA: TGCGCCAGCAGTGACCGCAGGCTAGCGGAGGTTAGCACAGATACGCAGTATTTT. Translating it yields CASSDRRLAEVSTDTQYF.

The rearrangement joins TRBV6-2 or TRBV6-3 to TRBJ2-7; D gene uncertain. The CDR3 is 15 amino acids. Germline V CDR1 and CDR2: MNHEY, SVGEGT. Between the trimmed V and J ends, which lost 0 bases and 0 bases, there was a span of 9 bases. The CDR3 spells CASSYSRPASYEQYF. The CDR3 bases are TGTGCCAGCAGTTACTCGCGACCAGCCTCCTACGAGCAGTACTTC.

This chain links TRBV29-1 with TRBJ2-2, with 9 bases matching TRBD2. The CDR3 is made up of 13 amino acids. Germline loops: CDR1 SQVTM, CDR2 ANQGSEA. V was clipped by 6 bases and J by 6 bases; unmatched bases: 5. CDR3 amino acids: CSVSGLAPGELFF. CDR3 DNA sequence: TGCAGCGTCTCGGGACTAGCCCCCGGGGAGCTGTTTTTT.

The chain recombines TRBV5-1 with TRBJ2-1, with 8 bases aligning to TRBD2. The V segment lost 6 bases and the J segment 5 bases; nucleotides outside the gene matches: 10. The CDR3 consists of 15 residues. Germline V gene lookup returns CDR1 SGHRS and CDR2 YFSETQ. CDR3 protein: CASTLAGPLNNEQFF. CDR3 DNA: TGCGCCAGCACCTTAGCGGGACCCCTCAACAATGAGCAGTTCTTC.

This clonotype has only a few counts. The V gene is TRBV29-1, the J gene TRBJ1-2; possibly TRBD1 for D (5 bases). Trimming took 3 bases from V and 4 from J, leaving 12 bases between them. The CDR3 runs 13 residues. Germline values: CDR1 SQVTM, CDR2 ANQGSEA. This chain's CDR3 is CSVEGGIGYGYTF. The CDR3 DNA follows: TGCAGCGTTGAGGGGGGAATAGGCTATGGCTACACCTTC.

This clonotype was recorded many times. CDR3 nucleotides: TGCGCCAGCAGCCCGAGGGCACAGGGATCAGGGAATGAGCAGTTCTTC. Amino acid sequence: CASSPRAQGSGNEQFF. The V gene is TRBV5-1, the J gene TRBJ2-1; D is perhaps TRBD1 (6 bases). The CDR3 runs to 16 residues. Germline V lookup: CDR1 SGHRS, CDR2 YFSETQ. Trimming took off 4 bases at V and 7 bases at J, with 21 bases between the two ends.

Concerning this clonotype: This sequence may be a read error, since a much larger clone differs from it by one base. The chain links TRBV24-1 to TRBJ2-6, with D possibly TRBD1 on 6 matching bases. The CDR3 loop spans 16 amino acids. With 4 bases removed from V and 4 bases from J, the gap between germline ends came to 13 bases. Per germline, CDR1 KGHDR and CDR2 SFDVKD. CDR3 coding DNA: TGTGCCACCAGTGAAACAGGGAACGGCGGGGCCAACGTCCTGACTTTC. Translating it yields CATSETGNGGANVLTF.

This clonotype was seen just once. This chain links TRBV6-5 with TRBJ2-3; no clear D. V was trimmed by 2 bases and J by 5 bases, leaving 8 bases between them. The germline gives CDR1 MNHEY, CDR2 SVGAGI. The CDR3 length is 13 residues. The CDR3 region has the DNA TGTGCCAGCAGTTACGGACCAAGAGATACGCAGTATTTT. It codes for CASSYGPRDTQYF.

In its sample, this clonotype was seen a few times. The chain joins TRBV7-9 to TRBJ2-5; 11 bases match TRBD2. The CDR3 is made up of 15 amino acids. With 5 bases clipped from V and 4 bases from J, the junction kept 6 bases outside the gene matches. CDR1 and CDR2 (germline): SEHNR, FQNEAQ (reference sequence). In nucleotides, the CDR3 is TGTGCCAGCAGCCCGGGGACTAGCGGTAGAGAGACCCAGTACTTC. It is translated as CASSPGTSGRETQYF.

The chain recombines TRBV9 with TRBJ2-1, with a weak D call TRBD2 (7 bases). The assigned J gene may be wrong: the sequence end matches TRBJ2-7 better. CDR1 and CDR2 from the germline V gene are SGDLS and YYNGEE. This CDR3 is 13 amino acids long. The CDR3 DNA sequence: TGTGCCAGCAGCGTAGAGGGGGGGCACGAGCAGTACTTC. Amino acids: CASSVEGGHEQYF.

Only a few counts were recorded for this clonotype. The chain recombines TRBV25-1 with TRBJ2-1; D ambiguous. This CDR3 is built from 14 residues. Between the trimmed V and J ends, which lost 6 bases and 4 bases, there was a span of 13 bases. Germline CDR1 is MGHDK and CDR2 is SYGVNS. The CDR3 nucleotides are TGTGCCAGCAGCCCCGCCTTCTGGTACAATGAGCAGTTCTTC. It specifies CASSPAFWYNEQFF. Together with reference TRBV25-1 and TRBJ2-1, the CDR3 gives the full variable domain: EADIYQTPRYLVIGTGKKITLECSQTMGHDKMYWYQQDPGMELHLIHYSYGVNSTEKGDLSSESTVSRIRTEHFPLTLESARPSHTSQYLCASSPAFWYNEQFFGPGTRLTVL.

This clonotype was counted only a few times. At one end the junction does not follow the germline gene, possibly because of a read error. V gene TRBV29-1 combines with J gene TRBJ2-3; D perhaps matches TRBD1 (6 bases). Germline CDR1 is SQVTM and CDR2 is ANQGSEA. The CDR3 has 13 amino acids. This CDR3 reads CSFDVRGTDTQYF. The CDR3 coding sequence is TGCAGCTTTGACGTCAGGGGTACAGATACGCAGTATTTT.

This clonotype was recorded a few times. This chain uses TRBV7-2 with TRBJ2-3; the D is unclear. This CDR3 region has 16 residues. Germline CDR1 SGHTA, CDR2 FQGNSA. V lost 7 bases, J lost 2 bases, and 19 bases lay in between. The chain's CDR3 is CASKTPGSPHTDTQYF. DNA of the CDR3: TGTGCCAGCAAAACCCCAGGCAGCCCCCACACAGATACGCAGTATTTT. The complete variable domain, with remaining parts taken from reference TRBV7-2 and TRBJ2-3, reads GAGVSQSPSNKVTEKGKDVELRCDPISGHTALYWYRQSLGQGLEFLIYFQGNSAPDKSGLPSDRFSAERTGGSVSTLTIQRTQQEDSAVYLCASKTPGSPHTDTQYFGPGTRLTVL.

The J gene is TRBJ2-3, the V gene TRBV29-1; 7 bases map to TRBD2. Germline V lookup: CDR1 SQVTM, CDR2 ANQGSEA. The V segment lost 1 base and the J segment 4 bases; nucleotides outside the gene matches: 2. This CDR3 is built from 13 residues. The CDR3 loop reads CSVEGAGADTQYF. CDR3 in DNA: TGCAGCGTTGAAGGGGCGGGAGCAGATACGCAGTATTTT.

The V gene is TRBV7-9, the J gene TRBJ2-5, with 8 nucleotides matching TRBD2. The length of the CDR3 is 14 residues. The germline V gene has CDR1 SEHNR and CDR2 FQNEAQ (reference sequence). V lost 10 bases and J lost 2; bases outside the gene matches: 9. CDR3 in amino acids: CATQLTGGQETQYF. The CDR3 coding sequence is TGTGCCACCCAGCTTACGGGGGGGCAAGAGACCCAGTACTTC.

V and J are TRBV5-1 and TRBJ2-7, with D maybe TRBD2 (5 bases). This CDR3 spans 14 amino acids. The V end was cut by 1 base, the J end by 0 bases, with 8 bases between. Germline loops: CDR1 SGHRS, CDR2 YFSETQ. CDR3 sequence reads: CASSLNRGSYEQYF. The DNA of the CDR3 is TGCGCCAGCAGCTTGAACCGGGGCTCCTACGAGCAGTACTTC. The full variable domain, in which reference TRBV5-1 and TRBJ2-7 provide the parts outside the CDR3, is KAGVTQTPRYLIKTRGQQVTLSCSPISGHRSVSWYQQTPGQGLQFLFEYFSETQRNKGNFPGRFSGRQFSNSRSEMNVSTLELGDSALYLCASSLNRGSYEQYFGPGTRLTVT.